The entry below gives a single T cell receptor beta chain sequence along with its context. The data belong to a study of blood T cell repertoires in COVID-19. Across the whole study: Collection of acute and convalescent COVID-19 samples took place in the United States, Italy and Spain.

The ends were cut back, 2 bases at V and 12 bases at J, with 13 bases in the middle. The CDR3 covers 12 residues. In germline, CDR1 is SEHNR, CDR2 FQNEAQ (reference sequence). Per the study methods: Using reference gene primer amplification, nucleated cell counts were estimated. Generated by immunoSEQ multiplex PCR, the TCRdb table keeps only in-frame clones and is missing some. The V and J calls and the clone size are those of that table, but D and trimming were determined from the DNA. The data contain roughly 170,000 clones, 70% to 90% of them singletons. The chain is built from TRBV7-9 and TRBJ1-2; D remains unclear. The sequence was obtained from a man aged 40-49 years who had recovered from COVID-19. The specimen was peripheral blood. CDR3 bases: TGTGCCAGCAGCTTATCGGGATCCTTTCACACCTTC. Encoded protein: CASSLSGSFHTF.